This T cell receptor beta chain was documented in a study of OX40 agonist ivuxolimab in advanced cancers. Study context: Prior checkpoint blockade (anti-PD-1, anti-PD-L1 or anti-CTLA-4) was permitted; approximately 44% had it. Study-wide findings and caveats: Dose levels from 0.1 to 3.0 mg/kg saw CD4+ and CD8+ blood T cells expand clonally by week 6.

A word on this clone: What it binds is unknown.

Here immunoSEQ multiplex PCR was the method, and the copy in TCRdb shows in-frame clones only, minus some. The sample contains about 73,000 clones, 85% to 90% of which appear only once. The CDR3 is made up of 14 amino acids. With 2 bases clipped from V and 7 bases from J, the junction kept 9 bases outside the gene matches. Germline V gives CDR1 SGHRS, CDR2 YFSETQ. The rearrangement joins TRBV5-1 to TRBJ2-7, with 7 bases fitting TRBD1. This specimen consisted of CD4+ or CD8+ T cells sorted from blood, obtained in a trial of the OX40 agonist ivuxolimab. The receptor was isolated from an adult with an advanced solid tumor such as melanoma, head and neck, liver or kidney cancer. In DNA form, the CDR3 reads TGCGCCAGCAGCTTCTCCGGGACAGAGAGGGAGCAGTACTTC. Translated, it gives CASSFSGTEREQYF.